The rows below give T cell receptor beta chains drawn from one sample of a study of blood T cells in healthy people across ages. From the 5' RACE reads, TCRdb called clonotypes with MiXCR, one entry per CDR3 protein. Of over a million distinct CDR3 sequences in the sample, 55% to 75% are singletons; the top ten hold roughly 6.3%. What was sequenced was blood. The receptor source for this set is a man between 18 and 29 years old in good health. Both conserved end residues are part of each CDR3. Each record gives: J gene, D gene, clone size, V gene, CDR3 DNA, CDR3 protein. A D gene is named only where the DNA matches it firmly. Rows give clone size only sometimes, using once, few, many, or a class for an expanded clone.

TRBJ2-5 - - TRBV20-1 TGCAGTGCTAGAGAGGTGACAGCCCGGGCGGCCCAGTACTTC CSAREVTARAAQYF
TRBJ2-4 - - TRBV7-8 TGTGCCAGCAGCTCGCGTAGGTTCCCGGGACTCAAAAACATTCAGTACTTC CASSSRRFPGLKNIQYF
TRBJ2-5 TRBD2 - TRBV20-1 TGCAGTGCTAGTCAAACCTTGGCGGGGGTATTGGAGACCCAGTACTTC CSASQTLAGVLETQYF
TRBJ2-7 - few TRBV20-1 TGCAGTGCTAGGTCGGATTCCTACGAGCAGTACTTC CSARSDSYEQYF
TRBJ2-5 - - TRBV2 TGTGCCTCCCGGACAGTACGAGAGACCCAGTACTTC CASRTVRETQYF
TRBJ2-1 - - TRBV7-2 TGTGCCAGCAGCCGAACCCTTCAGGGATCTGAGCAGTTCTTC CASSRTLQGSEQFF
TRBJ1-2 - - TRBV6-5 TGTGCCAGCAAGGTGGGGATAGGGAAGGAAGGCTACACCTTC CASKVGIGKEGYTF
TRBJ1-5 - - TRBV28 TGTGCCAGCAGTTTAATAGGGCCCCCAGGAAGCAATCAGCCCCAGCATTTT CASSLIGPPGSNQPQHF
TRBJ2-3 - - TRBV4-2 TGTGCCAGCAGCCAAAGAGAGCGCGGCCCTCTTGGTACGCAGTATTTT CASSQRERGPLGTQYF
TRBJ2-3 - once TRBV27 TGTGCCAGCATGGGATGGACTAGCACAGATACGCAGTATTTT CASMGWTSTDTQYF
TRBJ2-7 TRBD2 - TRBV29-1 TGCAGCGTAGAGGAGCGGGAGAGCTCCTACGAGCAGTACTTC CSVEERESSYEQYF
TRBJ1-5 - once TRBV2 TGTGCCAGCAGTGAAGGGTACCGGCAGCCCCAGCATTTT CASSEGYRQPQHF
TRBJ1-2 TRBD1 - TRBV27 TGTGCCAGCAGTTCATGGACAGGAGGCTACACCTTC CASSSWTGGYTF
TRBJ2-7 TRBD2 - TRBV4-1 TGCGCCAGCAGCCCTAGCGGGAGTCCGTCCTACGAGCAGTACTTC CASSPSGSPSYEQYF
TRBJ1-1 - - TRBV16 TGTGCCAGCTCCCCAATCGGCGGAGACTACACTGAAGCTTTCTTT CASSPIGGDYTEAFF
TRBJ2-5 - - TRBV6-5 TGTGCCAGCAGTACAGCCACTACGGAGACCCAGTACTTC CASSTATTETQYF
TRBJ1-1 - - TRBV6-6 TGTGCCAGCAGTTACTCGGAACTTGAAGCTTTCTTT CASSYSELEAFF
TRBJ2-5 TRBD1 - TRBV2 TGTGCCAGCAGTCAGACAGGGGGGTACCAAGAGACCCAGTACTTC CASSQTGGYQETQYF
TRBJ2-4 TRBD2 - TRBV6-5 TGTGCCAGCGGTTACGCTAGCGGGGTATTGTACTTC CASGYASGVLYF
TRBJ1-1 - - TRBV27 TGTGCCAGCTCGACGGGTCTCGGCACTGAAGCTTTCTTT CASSTGLGTEAFF
TRBJ2-3 TRBD2 - TRBV24-1 TGTGCCACCAGTGATACGGGGACTAGCGGGGGCCTCACAGGTACGCAGTATTTT CATSDTGTSGGLTGTQYF
TRBJ2-3 - - TRBV6-5 TGTGCCAGCTGTCTCGCGACGGGTGGAAGCACAGATACGCAGTATTTT CASCLATGGSTDTQYF
TRBJ2-7 - - TRBV20-1 TGCAGTGCTTACATTCTAGAGGGGACCTACGAGCAGTACTTC CSAYILEGTYEQYF
TRBJ2-5 TRBD2 - TRBV7-2 TGTGCCAGCAGCTTAGGACACGTCGGGGGGGTCGAGACCCAGTACTTC CASSLGHVGGVETQYF
TRBJ2-4 - - TRBV28 TGTGCCAGCAGTGCAGGGGAGCTAGCCAAAAACATTCAGTACTTC CASSAGELAKNIQYF
TRBJ2-3 TRBD2 - TRBV4-3 TGCGCCAGCAGCCAAGGGACTAGCGGGGTGGATACGCAGTATTTT CASSQGTSGVDTQYF
TRBJ2-4 TRBD1 once TRBV6-1 TGTGCCAGCAGACCGGGACAGGGGGTTTATCTGGCCAAAAACATTCAGTACTTC CASRPGQGVYLAKNIQYF
TRBJ1-6 - - TRBV10-3 TGTGCCATCAGCACTGACAGGACTAATTCACCCCTCCACTTT CAISTDRTNSPLHF
TRBJ2-6 - once TRBV4-3 TGCGCCAGCAGCCAGGGGATTCATGGGGCCAACGTCCTGACTTTC CASSQGIHGANVLTF
TRBJ2-3 TRBD2 - TRBV10-1 TGCGCCAGCAGAAGCGGGAATACGCAGTATTTT CASRSGNTQYF
TRBJ2-1 - - TRBV20-1 TGCAGTGCTAGAACCATTAGCGGCGGAGATCCCTACAATGAGCAGTTCTTC CSARTISGGDPYNEQFF
TRBJ1-2 - few TRBV6-5 TGTGCCAGCAGTTACGTAAGGGAAGGCGGCTACACCTTC CASSYVREGGYTF
TRBJ2-2 TRBD1 - TRBV2 TGTGCCAGCAGTGGACAGGGGTCTTATACCGGGGAGCTGTTTTTT CASSGQGSYTGELFF
TRBJ1-5 TRBD1 once TRBV16 TGTGCCAGCAGCCACCGACGCCGACAGGGGGCGAATCAGCCCCAGCATTTT CASSHRRRQGANQPQHF
TRBJ1-6 TRBD1 - TRBV7-2 TGTGCCAGCAGCTTCCAGACAGGGGGCTATAATTCACCCCTCCACTTT CASSFQTGGYNSPLHF
TRBJ2-1 - - TRBV7-9 TGTGCCAGCAGCCCATTACCCAATGAGCAGTTCTTC CASSPLPNEQFF
TRBJ2-7 TRBD2 - TRBV20-1 TGCAGTGGAAAATCTAGCGGGGCTTACTACGAGCAGTACTTC CSGKSSGAYYEQYF
TRBJ2-5 - - TRBV7-9 TGTGCCAGCAGCTTAGGAGGTCCAAGAGGAGAGACCCAGTACTTC CASSLGGPRGETQYF
TRBJ2-5 - - TRBV9 TGTGCCAGCAGCGTCACCGGGTCACAGTCGGAGACCCAGTACTTC CASSVTGSQSETQYF
TRBJ2-7 TRBD1 - TRBV2 TGTGCCAGCTTTCTGGGACAGGGGGCAGACTACGAGCAGTACTTC CASFLGQGADYEQYF
TRBJ2-7 - - TRBV2 TGTGCCAGCAGTGTGGGCAGGGAGTCCTACGAGCAGTACTTC CASSVGRESYEQYF
TRBJ1-6 - - TRBV12-3/TRBV12-4 TGTGCCAGCACTGAAATAGGGATACTCCACTTT CASTEIGILHF
TRBJ2-7 - few TRBV7-2 TGTGCCAGCAGCTTAAGAGTGGGACCTACCTACGAGCAGTACTTC CASSLRVGPTYEQYF
TRBJ2-3 - - TRBV12-3/TRBV12-4 TGTGCCAGCAGTCAAAGTTTGCTGGAACCTAGCACAGATACGCAGTATTTT CASSQSLLEPSTDTQYF
TRBJ2-3 TRBD1 - TRBV6-5 TGTGCCAGCAGTTACCGGCTGGTTCCGGGACAGGGGATAGATACGCAGTATTTT CASSYRLVPGQGIDTQYF
TRBJ2-5 - - TRBV25-1 TGTGCCAGCAGTGACGCAGGCCAAGAGACCCAGTACTTC CASSDAGQETQYF
TRBJ2-5 - - TRBV27 TGTGCCAGCAAAGGGTGGGCATCCCAAGAGACCCAGTACTTC CASKGWASQETQYF
TRBJ2-1 - many TRBV12-3/TRBV12-4 TGTGCCAGCAGTCCCGGAGGGCACAATGAGCAGTTCTTC CASSPGGHNEQFF
TRBJ1-1 - - TRBV20-1 TGCAGTGCTAGTAGGGTGAACACTGAAGCTTTCTTT CSASRVNTEAFF
TRBJ2-3 - - TRBV27 TGTGCCAGCAGTTTATCCTACTCCGATACGCAGTATTTT CASSLSYSDTQYF
TRBJ2-7 TRBD2 few TRBV7-8 TGTGCCAGCAGCCAGAGGGTAGCGGGGAACTCCTACGAGCAGTACTTC CASSQRVAGNSYEQYF
TRBJ2-7 - few TRBV10-3 TGTGCCATCAGTGGCGCGACAGGTCGAAGCTCCTACGAGCAGTACTTC CAISGATGRSSYEQYF
TRBJ1-1 TRBD1 - TRBV11-1 TGTGCCAGCAGCAGACAGGGGCGGCTTGAAGCTTTCTTT CASSRQGRLEAFF
TRBJ1-2 - - TRBV7-9 TGTGCCAGCAGCTTACCGGGAGCTGGCTACACCTTC CASSLPGAGYTF
TRBJ2-3 TRBD2 - TRBV24-1 TGTGCCACCAGTGACCACGGGAGGGGCGCCAGGGTGATTTCAGATACGCAGTATTTT CATSDHGRGARVISDTQYF
TRBJ2-5 TRBD1 - TRBV11-2 TGTGCCAGCAGCTTAACATTACAGGGGGACCAAGAGACCCAGTACTTC CASSLTLQGDQETQYF
TRBJ2-7 - few TRBV29-1 TGCAGCGTTGTGAAAGGCACCTACGAGCAGTACTTC CSVVKGTYEQYF
TRBJ2-3 - - TRBV4-2 TGTGCCAGCAGCCTAGAGGGGAAGTTTGGAGATACGCAGTATTTT CASSLEGKFGDTQYF
TRBJ2-7 TRBD2 once TRBV6-6 TGTGCCAGCAGCCCTAGGACTAGTCGGAGCGAGCAGTACTTC CASSPRTSRSEQYF